The 25 T cell receptor beta chains below were found in one sample sequenced in a study of shared clonotypes between healthy human individuals. The assay was immunoSEQ multiplex PCR, and TCRdb's table has in-frame clones only and misses some. The sample contains over 2 million clones, roughly 94% of which appear only once. The material sequenced was naive CD4+ T cells sorted from blood. Subset of the sample: CD45RA+ positively selected. The origin of the receptors is a man between 18 and 29 years old in good health.

This chain's CDR3 is CASSLAPSSAKNIQYF. The CDR3 region has the DNA TGCGCCAGCAGCTTGGCCCCAAGCTCAGCCAAAAACATTCAGTACTTC. The chain carries TRBV5-1 and TRBJ2-4; no clear D gene. CDR1 and CDR2 (germline): SGHRS, YFSETQ. The ends were cut back, 0 bases at V and 0 bases at J, with 10 bases in the middle. The CDR3 runs to 16 residues.

The chain combines TRBV28 with TRBJ1-5, with D maybe TRBD1 (5 bases). The germline V and J ends were trimmed by 3 bases and 9 bases, with 18 bases remaining between them. CDR1 is MDHEN, CDR2 SYDVKM, per germline. The CDR3 covers 15 residues. The CDR3 sequence: CASSLGDRALGPQHF. The CDR3 DNA reads TGTGCCAGCAGTTTGGGGGACCGGGCCTTAGGGCCCCAGCATTTT.

Points on this clone: Other DNA sequences in this sample translate to the same CDR3. The gene calls are TRBV5-1 and TRBJ2-3; 14 positions match TRBD2. The CDR3 length is 15 residues. Germline loops: CDR1 SGHRS, CDR2 YFSETQ. With 0 bases clipped from V and 6 bases from J, the junction kept 0 bases outside the gene matches. In DNA form, the CDR3 reads TGCGCCAGCAGCTTGGGACTAGCGGGAGGGGATACGCAGTATTTT. This encodes CASSLGLAGGDTQYF.

This chain uses TRBV10-3 with TRBJ1-2; unclear D gene. The germline V gene encodes CDR1 ENHRY and CDR2 SYGVKD. The length of the CDR3 is 13 residues. V lost 3 bases to trimming and J lost 8 bases, with 13 bases between them. CDR3 bases: TGTGCCATCAGTGACCAGGCTGGGTACGGCTACACCTTC. Amino acids: CAISDQAGYGYTF.

Of note for this clone: Possible read error: a much larger clone is one base away. Other DNA sequences of this sample code for an identical CDR3. The rearrangement uses TRBV28 and TRBJ1-6; 9 bases fit TRBD1. The ends lost 6 bases at V and 9 bases at J; junction bases unmatched: 3. The germline V gene encodes CDR1 MDHEN and CDR2 SYDVKM. The CDR3 sequence is 13 residues long. This CDR3 is CASSRQGGSPLHF. DNA of the CDR3: TGTGCCAGCAGCCGACAGGGGGGTTCACCCCTCCACTTT.

The J gene is TRBJ1-3, the V gene TRBV5-6, with D uncertain. This CDR3 has 16 residues. From germline, CDR1 is SGHDT and CDR2 YYEEEE. V gave up 3 bases and J gave up 0 bases, with 13 bases separating them. CDR3 in DNA: TGTGCCAGCAGCTACGGACGGAAACTCTCTGGAAACACCATATATTTT. Translating it yields CASSYGRKLSGNTIYF.

The chain couples TRBV27 to TRBJ2-7, with a weak D call TRBD2 (5 bases). Trimming took off 0 bases at V and 4 bases at J, with 13 bases between the two ends. The CDR3 length is 15 residues. CDR1 is MNHEY and CDR2 is SMNVEV in the germline V gene (reference sequence). CDR3 DNA sequence: TGTGCCAGCAGTTTATCCCCGTTGGGCGGGTACGAGCAGTACTTC. Its translation is CASSLSPLGGYEQYF.

Points on this clone: Other DNA sequences in the sample encode the same CDR3. V is TRBV6-1 and J is TRBJ2-3; D call uncertain. The V and J ends lost 6 bases and 0 bases respectively, with 7 bases between them. The CDR3 runs 13 residues. Germline V gene lookup returns CDR1 MNHNS and CDR2 SASEGT. The CDR3, as DNA: TGTGCCAGCAGAAGCCCTAGCACAGATACGCAGTATTTT. Translating it yields CASRSPSTDTQYF.

Remarks on this clone: Other DNA sequences in the sample encode the same CDR3. The rearrangement links TRBV2 to TRBJ2-5; the D is unclear. Trimming took 2 bases from V and 5 from J, leaving 6 bases between them. CDR3 size: 12 residues. The germline V gene has CDR1 SNHLY and CDR2 FYNNEI. The CDR3 nucleotides are TGTGCCAGCAGTGAACTCCGGGAGACCCAGTACTTC. Translating gives CASSELRETQYF.

This clone was seen a single time. V gene TRBV7-2 combines with J gene TRBJ2-3, with 8 bases that match TRBD1. This CDR3 has 15 residues. CDR1 and CDR2 from the germline V gene are SGHTA and FQGNSA. Germline trimming cut 5 bases from V and 4 bases from J; bases unmatched to any gene: 8. CDR3 DNA: TGTGCCAGCAGCCTCAGGGGGCGAGAGTCAGATACGCAGTATTTT. Translated: CASSLRGRESDTQYF.

The chain carries TRBV10-3 and TRBJ1-5; unclear D gene. Germline values: CDR1 ENHRY, CDR2 SYGVKD. V gave up 7 bases and J gave up 4 bases, with 11 bases separating them. The CDR3 runs 13 residues. CDR3 loop: CAITSDANQPQHF. The CDR3 nucleotides are TGTGCCATCACCTCCGACGCGAATCAGCCCCAGCATTTT.

This clone has a single count. V gene TRBV7-2 combines with J gene TRBJ2-1; 7 bases are shared with TRBD1. The CDR3 covers 16 residues. Germline-derived CDR1 and CDR2 are SGHTA and FQGNSA. J lost 4 bases, V lost 4 bases, and 10 bases had no gene match. The CDR3 DNA reads TGTGCCAGCAGCTGGAGCCGACAGGGTCTTTACAATGAGCAGTTCTTC. Protein product: CASSWSRQGLYNEQFF. Using reference TRBV7-2 and TRBJ2-1 for the parts outside the CDR3, the full variable domain is GAGVSQSPSNKVTEKGKDVELRCDPISGHTALYWYRQSLGQGLEFLIYFQGNSAPDKSGLPSDRFSAERTGGSVSTLTIQRTQQEDSAVYLCASSWSRQGLYNEQFFGPGTRLTVL.

V and J are TRBV12-5 and TRBJ1-1; TRBD1 agrees at 12 bases. This CDR3 region has 15 residues. The trim removed 9 bases at V and 6 bases at J, leaving 11 bases unmatched. Germline loops: CDR1 LGHNT, CDR2 FRNRAP. The CDR3 DNA reads TGTGCTAGCGCACGGGGGACAGGGGGCATCGCTGAAGCTTTCTTT. This codes for CASARGTGGIAEAFF.

The chain carries TRBV19 and TRBJ1-5, with unresolved D. The CDR3 loop spans 15 amino acids. V was clipped by 3 bases and J by 6 bases, with 15 bases between them. Germline V gene sequence: CDR1 LNHDA, CDR2 SQIVND (reference sequence). The CDR3 nucleotides are TGTGCCAGTAGTATTGCTGGGTTTGGGGTTCAGCCCCAGCATTTT. This sequence encodes CASSIAGFGVQPQHF.

The rearrangement joins TRBV7-2 to TRBJ2-7; D is tentatively TRBD1 or TRBD2 (5 bases each). Germline lookup yields CDR1 SGHTA and CDR2 FQGNSA. The CDR3 has 14 amino acids. Trimming stripped 5 bases from V and 0 bases from J, with 11 bases between. The CDR3 sequence is CASSPGRASYEQYF. CDR3 DNA: TGTGCCAGCAGCCCGGGACGGGCCTCCTACGAGCAGTACTTC.

This chain uses TRBV6-1 with TRBJ1-5; TRBD1 matches 7 bases. The CDR3 runs 14 residues. CDR1 and CDR2 (germline): MNHNS, SASEGT. V was pared by 1 base and J by 6 bases, with 3 bases of the junction left unmatched. The CDR3 bases are TGTGCCAGCAGTGAAGGCAGGGGGGCTCAGCCCCAGCATTTT. This sequence encodes CASSEGRGAQPQHF.

The chain uses TRBV6-1 and TRBJ2-7; D is unclear. The CDR3 runs to 12 residues. Germline CDR1 is MNHNS and CDR2 is SASEGT. V lost 1 base to trimming and J lost 10 bases, with 11 bases between them. The DNA of the CDR3 is TGTGCCAGCAGTGAAGTTTCCGGAACACAGTACTTC. Amino acids: CASSEVSGTQYF.

This clone appeared once. This sequence joins TRBV5-1 and TRBJ2-1; the D gene is possibly TRBD2 (6 bases). V lost 0 bases to trimming and J lost 5 bases, with 12 bases between them. The CDR3 runs 15 residues. CDR1 is SGHRS and CDR2 is YFSETQ in the germline V gene. CDR3 DNA sequence: TGCGCCAGCAGCTTGGGGCTCTCGGGGGACAATGAGCAGTTCTTC. Amino acid sequence: CASSLGLSGDNEQFF.

This chain connects TRBV25-1 to TRBJ1-2, with D unclear. The CDR3 covers 15 residues. The V and J ends lost 1 base and 2 bases respectively, with 11 bases between them. The germline V gene has CDR1 MGHDK and CDR2 SYGVNS. The DNA for the CDR3 is TGTGCCAGCAGTGAATCTACTGTGCGGAACTATGGCTACACCTTC. Its protein product is CASSESTVRNYGYTF.

This chain links TRBV25-1 with TRBJ1-2, with 7 bases matching TRBD1. V lost 4 bases and J lost 7; bases outside the gene matches: 3. Germline CDR1 is MGHDK and CDR2 is SYGVNS. The CDR3 extends over 12 amino acids. The CDR3 nucleotides read TGTGCCAGCAGTGGGCAGGGGGGTGGCTACACCTTC. Residues: CASSGQGGGYTF.

V and J are TRBV6-1 and TRBJ1-6, with a tentative D call TRBD1 (5 bases). Germline lookup yields CDR1 MNHNS and CDR2 SASEGT. The CDR3 is 15 residues long. Between the trimmed V and J ends, which lost 6 bases and 7 bases, there was a span of 16 bases. The CDR3 sequence is CASRPTEGRNSPLHF. The CDR3 region has the DNA TGTGCCAGCAGACCGACCGAGGGGAGGAATTCACCCCTCCACTTT.

The chain recombines TRBV29-1 with TRBJ2-5; D tentatively reads TRBD1 or TRBD2 (5 bases each). This CDR3 has 13 amino acids. The V gene lost 5 bases and the J gene lost 2 bases, with 12 bases spanning the gap. Germline CDR1 and CDR2: SQVTM and ANQGSEA. The CDR3 loop reads CSVLGARQETQYF. The CDR3 nucleotides are TGCAGCGTTCTCGGGGCGCGGCAAGAGACCCAGTACTTC.

This clone was found once. The chain carries TRBV5-1 and TRBJ2-2; 9 nucleotides agree with TRBD2. This CDR3 has 15 amino acids. V shed 4 bases, J shed 7 bases, and the junction held 8 bases outside the gene matches. The germline gives CDR1 SGHRS, CDR2 YFSETQ. DNA for the CDR3: TGCGCCAGCAGCATCCTGACTAGCGGAGGCGGGGAGCTGTTTTTT. Translating it yields CASSILTSGGGELFF.

The V call is TRBV11-3, the J call TRBJ2-3, with a weak D call TRBD1 (6 bases). Trimming removed 5 bases at V and 3 bases at J, with 15 bases between. This CDR3 region has 15 residues. Germline lookup yields CDR1 SGHNT and CDR2 YENEEA. CDR3 sequence: CASSPSRGVTDTQYF. The CDR3, as DNA: TGTGCCAGCAGCCCATCCAGGGGAGTAACAGATACGCAGTATTTT.

This chain joins TRBV4-2 and TRBJ1-6; tentative D call: TRBD1 (6 bases). The length of the CDR3 is 18 residues. The V and J ends lost 5 bases and 3 bases respectively, with 20 bases between them. Germline V CDR1 and CDR2: LGHNA, YNFKEQ. The CDR3 DNA reads TGTGCCAGCAGCTTGGGTTCAGGGGCGTTTGACTATAATTCACCCCTCCACTTT. Amino acids: CASSLGSGAFDYNSPLHF.